This T cell receptor beta chain comes out of a study of shared clonotypes between healthy human individuals. Study outcomes and limitations: When naive CD4 clonotypes were compared across a few donors, approximately 5% were shared. It was the non-shared clonotypes that had lower generation probabilities than clonotypes shared by all four donors.

The study separated CD4+ cells into CD45RA+ naive and CD45RA-negative memory subsets. For this clone: Antigen unknown.

Measured with immunoSEQ multiplex PCR; TCRdb has only the in-frame clones, and not every one. The sample carries roughly 2.5 million clones, more than 80% recorded once. CDR3 length: 13 residues. V gave up 1 base and J gave up 3 bases, with 6 bases separating them. CDR1 is SEHNR and CDR2 is FQNEAQ in the germline V gene (reference sequence). Source material: naive CD4+ T cells sorted from blood. Subset reported: CD45RA+ positively selected. The chain joins TRBV7-9 to TRBJ1-1; no clear D. This sequence was found in a man between 18 and 35 years old in good health. The CDR3 DNA is TGTGCCAGCAGCTTAGAGCCAGACACTGAAGCTTTCTTT. This gives the protein CASSLEPDTEAFF.